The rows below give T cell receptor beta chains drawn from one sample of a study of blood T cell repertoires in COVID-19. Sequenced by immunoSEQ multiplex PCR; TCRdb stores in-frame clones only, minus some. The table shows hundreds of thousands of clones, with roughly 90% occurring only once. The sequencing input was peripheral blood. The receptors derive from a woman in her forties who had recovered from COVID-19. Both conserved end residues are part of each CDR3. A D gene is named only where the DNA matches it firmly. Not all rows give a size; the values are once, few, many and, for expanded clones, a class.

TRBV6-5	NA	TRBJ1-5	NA	CASSYSEGNQPQHF	TGTGCCAGCAGTTACTCGGAGGGCAATCAGCCCCAGCATTTT
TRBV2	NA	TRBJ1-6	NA	CASTTGSYNSPLHF	TGTGCCAGCACCACGGGCTCCTATAATTCACCCCTCCACTTT
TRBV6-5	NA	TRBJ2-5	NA	CASSYSVGETQYF	TGTGCCAGCAGTTACTCAGTCGGAGAGACCCAGTACTTC
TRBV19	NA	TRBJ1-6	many	CASSIGGGNSPLHF	TGTGCCAGTAGTATCGGGGGGGGTAATTCACCCCTCCACTTT
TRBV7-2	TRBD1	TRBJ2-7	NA	CASSLSPGQGTEQYF	TGTGCCAGCAGCTTATCTCCGGGACAGGGTACCGAGCAGTACTTC
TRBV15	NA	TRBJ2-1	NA	CATSRARVGSDEQFF	TGTGCCACCAGCAGAGCACGGGTCGGGAGTGATGAGCAGTTCTTC
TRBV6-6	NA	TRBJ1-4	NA	CASSTATNEKLFF	TGTGCCAGCAGTACTGCAACTAATGAAAAACTGTTTTTT
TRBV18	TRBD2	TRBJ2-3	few	CASSPGLATDTQYF	TGTGCCAGCTCACCGGGACTAGCGACAGATACGCAGTATTTT
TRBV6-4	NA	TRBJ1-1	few	CASSDSRSGIYTEAFF	TGTGCCAGCAGTGACTCGAGGTCGGGAATCTACACTGAAGCTTTCTTT
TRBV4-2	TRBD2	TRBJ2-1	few	CASSPEAGETYNEQFF	TGTGCCAGCAGCCCGGAAGCGGGGGAGACCTACAATGAGCAGTTCTTC
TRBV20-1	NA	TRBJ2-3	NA	CSASVDTQYF	TGCAGTGCTAGCGTAGATACGCAGTATTTT
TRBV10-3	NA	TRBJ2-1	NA	CAISQTLGVHEQFF	TGTGCCATCAGCCAAACCCTAGGGGTACATGAGCAGTTCTTC
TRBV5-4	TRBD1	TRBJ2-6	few	CASSGRQGAGANVLTF	TGTGCCAGCAGCGGACGACAGGGAGCTGGGGCCAACGTCCTGACTTTC
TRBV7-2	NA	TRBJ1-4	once	CASSPFSRNEKLFF	TGTGCCAGCAGCCCCTTTAGCCGTAATGAAAAACTGTTTTTT
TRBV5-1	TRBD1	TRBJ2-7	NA	CASSDRDRVYEQYF	TGCGCCAGCAGCGACCGGGACAGGGTCTACGAGCAGTACTTC
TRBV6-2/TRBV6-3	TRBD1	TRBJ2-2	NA	CASSPDRGGNTGELFF	TGTGCCAGCAGCCCTGACAGGGGCGGGAACACCGGGGAGCTGTTTTTT
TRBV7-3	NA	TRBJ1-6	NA	CASSATGGSPLHF	TGTGCCAGCAGCGCGACAGGTGGCTCACCCCTCCACTTT
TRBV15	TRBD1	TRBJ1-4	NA	CATSRNRGTNEKLFF	TGTGCCACCAGCAGGAACAGGGGGACTAATGAAAAACTGTTTTTT
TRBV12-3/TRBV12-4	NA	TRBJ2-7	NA	CASSLLAGDEQYF	TGTGCCAGCAGTTTACTGGCAGGCGACGAGCAGTACTTC
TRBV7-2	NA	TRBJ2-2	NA	CASKLQNTGELFF	TGTGCCAGCAAGCTCCAGAACACCGGGGAGCTGTTTTTT
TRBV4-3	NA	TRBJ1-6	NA	CASSQSRGYKDSPLHF	TGCGCCAGCAGCCAATCGCGGGGTTATAAGGATTCACCCCTCCACTTT
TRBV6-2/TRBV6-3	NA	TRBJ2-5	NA	CASSYQETQYF	TGTGCCAGCAGTTACCAGGAGACCCAGTACTTC
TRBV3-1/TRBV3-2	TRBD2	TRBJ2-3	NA	CASSQDRRGGSTDTQYF	TGTGCCAGCAGCCAAGATCGGCGGGGGGGGAGCACAGATACGCAGTATTTT
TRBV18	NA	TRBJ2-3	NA	CASSERADTQYF	TGTGCCAGCTCGGAGAGGGCAGATACGCAGTATTTT
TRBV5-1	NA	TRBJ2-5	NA	CASRLGWGPQETQYF	TGCGCCAGCAGACTTGGATGGGGGCCTCAAGAGACCCAGTACTTC
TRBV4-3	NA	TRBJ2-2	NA	CASSQERGIRTGELFF	TGCGCCAGCAGCCAAGAGAGGGGGATCAGGACCGGGGAGCTGTTTTTT
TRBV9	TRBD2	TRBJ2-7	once	CASSSTSGEQYF	TGTGCCAGCAGCTCGACTAGCGGCGAGCAGTACTTC
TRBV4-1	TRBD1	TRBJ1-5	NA	CASSQGLQGAPRQPQHF	TGCGCCAGCAGCCAAGGTCTACAGGGGGCGCCGAGGCAGCCCCAGCATTTT
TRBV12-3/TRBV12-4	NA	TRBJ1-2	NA	CASTWTYRDGYTF	TGTGCCAGCACTTGGACCTACAGGGATGGCTACACCTTC
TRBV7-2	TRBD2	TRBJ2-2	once	CASSFPGLAGVPGELFF	TGTGCCAGCAGCTTCCCCGGACTAGCGGGAGTCCCCGGGGAGCTGTTTTTT
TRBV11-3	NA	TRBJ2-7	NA	CASSRRERDYEQYF	TGTGCCAGCTCCAGGAGGGAGAGAGACTACGAGCAGTACTTC
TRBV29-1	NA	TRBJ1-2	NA	CSAQANYGYTF	TGCAGCGCACAGGCTAACTATGGCTACACCTTC
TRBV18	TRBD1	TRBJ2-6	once	CASSRTAPGQGSGANVLTF	TGTGCCAGCTCACGAACAGCCCCGGGACAGGGATCGGGGGCCAACGTCCTGACTTTC
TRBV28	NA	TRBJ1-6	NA	CASRDRGSSYNSPLHF	TGTGCCAGCAGGGATAGGGGGAGCTCCTATAATTCACCCCTCCACTTT
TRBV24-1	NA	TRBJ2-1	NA	CATSALNSGPNNEQFF	TGTGCCACCAGTGCCTTGAATTCAGGGCCCAACAATGAGCAGTTCTTC
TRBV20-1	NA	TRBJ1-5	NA	CSASLSQGFQPQHF	TGCAGTGCTAGTCTATCTCAGGGTTTCCAGCCCCAGCATTTT
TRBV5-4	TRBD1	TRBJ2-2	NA	CASSPQNRGTGELFF	TGTGCCAGCAGCCCCCAGAACAGGGGCACCGGGGAGCTGTTTTTT
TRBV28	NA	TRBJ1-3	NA	CASSSLAVSGNTIYF	TGTGCCAGCAGTTCTCTCGCGGTCTCTGGAAACACCATATATTTT
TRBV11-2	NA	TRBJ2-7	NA	CASSLGPGFSYEQYF	TGTGCCAGCAGCCTGGGTCCAGGCTTCTCCTACGAGCAGTACTTC
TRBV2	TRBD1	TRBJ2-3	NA	CASSEEGARREDTQYF	TGTGCCAGCAGTGAAGAGGGGGCCCGGCGTGAAGATACGCAGTATTTT
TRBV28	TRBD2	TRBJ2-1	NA	CASSRASGLAVLQFF	TGTGCCAGCAGTCGAGCCTCGGGACTAGCTGTCCTGCAGTTCTTC
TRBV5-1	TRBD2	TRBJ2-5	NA	CASSLKPGLAGETQYF	TGCGCCAGCAGTTTAAAACCGGGACTAGCGGGAGAGACCCAGTACTTC
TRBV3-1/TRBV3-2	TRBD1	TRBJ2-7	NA	CASSQNADRPTYEQYF	TGTGCCAGCAGCCAAAACGCGGACAGGCCGACCTACGAGCAGTACTTC
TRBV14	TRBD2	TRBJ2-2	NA	CASRNHLGGGLGTGELFF	TGTGCCAGCAGGAATCATCTTGGCGGGGGATTAGGCACCGGGGAGCTGTTTTTT
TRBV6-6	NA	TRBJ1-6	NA	CASSPGALSSYNSPLHF	TGTGCCAGCAGTCCAGGGGCCCTCAGCTCCTATAATTCACCCCTCCACTTT
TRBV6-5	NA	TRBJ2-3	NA	CASSRDSTDTQYF	TGTGCCAGCAGTCGCGATAGCACAGATACGCAGTATTTT
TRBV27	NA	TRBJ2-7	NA	CASSLSPFSSYEQYF	TGTGCCAGCAGTTTATCCCCCTTTTCGTCCTACGAGCAGTACTTC
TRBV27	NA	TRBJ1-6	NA	CASNDGGRYNSPLHF	TGTGCCAGCAACGACGGGGGGCGTTACAATTCACCCCTCCACTTT
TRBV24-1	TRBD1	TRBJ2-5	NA	CATSDFRDRGKETQYF	TGTGCCACCAGTGATTTCAGGGACAGGGGGAAAGAGACCCAGTACTTC